This TCR beta chain was sequenced for a study of blood T cell repertoires in COVID-19. Study-level background: In each case, the material was cDNA or gDNA derived from T cells, B-cell-depleted T cells, or PBMCs.

V lost 5 bases, J lost 3 bases, and 7 bases stayed unmatched. CDR3 size: 15 residues. Germline V CDR1 and CDR2: MNHEY, SMNVEV (reference sequence). Seattle participants joined during active infection and were tracked over time. In the study's own analysis: The assay estimated nucleated cells by amplifying reference gene primers. TCRdb's table, derived via immunoSEQ multiplex PCR, lists solely in-frame clones and lacks some. V and J calls and clone size come straight from that table; D and trimming were deduced from the DNA. Seen here are some 270,000 clones, about 85% observed once, and the top ten hold 0.85% to 0.9%.

The chain couples TRBV27 to TRBJ2-1; 7 bases agree with TRBD2. The sequence was obtained from a human donor with COVID-19, enrolled during active disease. The donor label of this sample is uncertain. The sample taken for sequencing was peripheral blood. CDR3 sequence reads: CASSIQRTSYNEQFF. In DNA form, the CDR3 reads TGTGCCAGCAGTATACAACGGACTAGCTACAATGAGCAGTTCTTC.